The rows below give T cell receptor beta chains drawn from one sample of a study of T cells in Graves' hyperthyroidism and ophthalmopathy. TCRdb ran MiXCR on the multiplex PCR reads and lists one entry per CDR3 protein. The sample shows over 250,000 distinct CDR3 sequences, approximately 15% of them seen only once. Sequenced material: blood. The receptors were gathered from a woman between 40 and 50 years old with Graves' ophthalmopathy. Both conserved end residues are part of each CDR3. The D gene is left open where the match is weak. Rows give clone size only sometimes, using once, few, many, or a class for an expanded clone.

cdr3_length | d_call | j_call | v_call | clone_size | cdr3_aa | cdr3_nt
16 | TRBD1 | TRBJ2-1 | TRBV24-1 | many | CATSVPGGTGRNEQFF | TGTGCCACCAGTGTCCCTGGAGGGACAGGGCGGAATGAGCAGTTCTTC
22 | TRBD2 | TRBJ2-3 | TRBV10-3 | many | CAPGARMSSGLGPAESSDTQYF | TGTGCCCCAGGGGCCAGGATGTCTTCGGGACTAGGACCCGCAGAATCCTCAGATACGCAGTATTTT
14 | NA | TRBJ2-7 | TRBV28 | many | CASSYPGSTYEQYF | TGTGCCAGCAGTTACCCGGGTTCGACCTACGAGCAGTACTTC
12 | NA | TRBJ2-3 | TRBV3-1 | many | CASSLTSDTQYF | TGTGCCAGCAGCCTCACGTCAGATACGCAGTATTTT
14 | NA | TRBJ2-5 | TRBV5-4 | few | CASSRGQTQETQYF | TGTGCCAGCAGCCGTGGACAGACCCAAGAGACCCAGTACTTC
12 | NA | TRBJ2-7 | TRBV4-1 | NA | CASSQVRNEQYF | TGCGCCAGCAGCCAAGTGCGGAACGAGCAGTACTTC
15 | NA | TRBJ2-1 | TRBV20-1 | many | CSARGWREVYNEQFF | TGCAGTGCTAGAGGTTGGAGGGAGGTGTACAATGAGCAGTTCTTC
17 | TRBD2 | TRBJ2-1 | TRBV29-1 | NA | CSVEGASGRSSYNEQFF | TGCAGCGTTGAAGGGGCTAGCGGACGGAGCTCCTACAATGAGCAGTTCTTC
16 | NA | TRBJ2-7 | TRBV5-6 | NA | CASSLGNRGGSYEQYF | TGTGCCAGCAGCTTGGGAAACAGGGGGGGCTCCTACGAGCAGTACTTC
17 | TRBD2 | TRBJ2-3 | TRBV20-1 | NA | CSSRGTSGILSTDTQYF | TGCAGTTCTAGGGGGACTAGCGGGATCCTTAGCACAGATACGCAGTATTTT
16 | TRBD2 | TRBJ2-1 | TRBV11-2 | many | CASSLVGTTPYNEQFF | TGTGCCAGCAGCTTAGTTGGGACTACACCCTACAATGAGCAGTTCTTC
13 | NA | TRBJ1-1 | TRBV5-5 | NA | CASSLVFSVGAFF | TGTGCCAGCAGCTTGGTCTTCTCCGTAGGAGCTTTCTTT
14 | NA | TRBJ1-3 | TRBV28 | many | CASNDRGDGNTIYF | TGTGCCAGCAACGACCGGGGCGATGGAAACACCATATATTTT
14 | NA | TRBJ2-1 | TRBV6-5 | many | CASSYSEGYNEQFF | TGTGCCAGCAGTTACTCGGAGGGCTACAATGAGCAGTTCTTC
15 | NA | TRBJ1-3 | TRBV5-1 | few | CASSLNPGAGNTIYF | TGCGCCAGCAGCTTGAACCCAGGCGCTGGAAACACCATATATTTT
15 | NA | TRBJ2-7 | TRBV7-9 | few | CASSFGSGRPYEQYF | TGTGCCAGCAGCTTCGGGAGCGGGCGACCCTACGAGCAGTACTTC
13 | TRBD1 | TRBJ2-3 | TRBV20-1 | NA | CSAPPTGADTQYF | TGCAGTGCCCCCCCGACAGGGGCAGATACGCAGTATTTT
16 | TRBD1 | TRBJ2-2 | TRBV6-1 | NA | CASRTPGQVYTGELFF | TGTGCCAGCAGAACCCCGGGACAGGTTTACACCGGGGAGCTGTTTTTT
14 | NA | TRBJ1-1 | TRBV6-6 | many | CASSYSRLNTEAFF | TGTGCCAGCAGTTACTCGCGACTGAACACTGAAGCTTTCTTT
16 | TRBD2 | TRBJ2-1 | TRBV10-3 | many | CAISAPGLADYNEQFF | TGTGCCATCAGTGCCCCGGGACTAGCGGACTACAATGAGCAGTTCTTC
14 | TRBD1 | TRBJ1-5 | TRBV3-1 | NA | CASSHTGDVEPQHF | TGTGCCAGCAGCCATACAGGGGATGTTGAGCCCCAGCATTTT
17 | TRBD2 | TRBJ2-5 | TRBV20-1 | many | CSARGPKELAGGGTQYF | TGCAGTGCTAGAGGGCCCAAAGAACTAGCGGGGGGTGGGACCCAGTACTTC
15 | TRBD1 | TRBJ1-4 | TRBV5-4 | NA | CASSLPGQGFEKLFF | TGTGCCAGCAGCCTACCGGGACAGGGTTTTGAAAAACTGTTTTTT
14 | NA | TRBJ1-1 | TRBV4-1 | many | CASSSPTGRVEAFF | TGCGCCAGCAGCTCTCCTACAGGGAGAGTTGAAGCTTTCTTT
15 | TRBD2 | TRBJ2-5 | TRBV28 | many | CASSSGTSFGETQYF | TGTGCCAGCAGTTCAGGGACTAGTTTTGGGGAGACCCAGTACTTC
14 | TRBD2 | TRBJ2-2 | TRBV28 | many | CASRTGTSTGELFF | TGTGCCAGCAGAACCGGGACTAGCACCGGGGAGCTGTTTTTT
14 | NA | TRBJ2-2 | TRBV20-1 | many | CSASHRHDTGELFF | TGCAGTGCTAGTCACAGACATGACACCGGGGAGCTGTTTTTT
15 | NA | TRBJ2-1 | TRBV20-1 | NA | CSANPGRVDVYEQFF | TGCAGTGCTAACCCCGGTCGAGTGGACGTCTATGAGCAGTTCTTC